Following are 30 T cell receptor beta chains from one sample sequenced in a study of shared clonotypes between healthy human individuals. TCRdb's table, derived via immunoSEQ multiplex PCR, lists solely in-frame clones and lacks some. The sample holds 2 million to 2.5 million clones; around 90% are singletons and the top ten take 0.3% to 0.45%. The specimen sequenced was naive CD4+ T cells from PBMCs. Subset meaning: CD45RA+ positively selected. The receptor source for this set is a man in his late teens or twenties in good health. Some clones in this sample may be carry-over from other donors' samples.

The chain recombines TRBV28 with TRBJ2-5; D is perhaps TRBD1 or TRBD2 (5 bases each). CDR3 size: 14 residues. V was trimmed by 5 bases and J by 5 bases, leaving 15 bases between them. CDR1 and CDR2 from the germline V gene are MDHEN and SYDVKM. In DNA, the CDR3 is TGTGCCAGCAGTCCCCGTGGGGGAGCGGAGACCCAGTACTTC. Translating gives CASSPRGGAETQYF. Based on the CDR3 plus reference TRBV28 and TRBJ2-5, the full variable domain is DVKVTQSSRYLVKRTGEKVFLECVQDMDHENMFWYRQDPGLGLRLIYFSYDVKMKEKGDIPEGYSVSREKKERFSLILESASTNQTSMYLCASSPRGGAETQYFGPGTRLLVL.

To note about this clone: Distinct nucleotide sequences in the sample also encode this CDR3. The chain combines TRBV6-5 with TRBJ1-2; TRBD1 aligns across 7 bases. The V and J ends lost 2 bases and 3 bases, in that order; junction bases with no gene match: 3. Germline V gene data show CDR1 as MNHEY and CDR2 as SVGAGI. The CDR3 spans 14 residues. The CDR3 bases are TGTGCCAGCAGTTACGCAACAGGGGACTATGGCTACACCTTC. It specifies CASSYATGDYGYTF.

The CDR3 protein is CASSSLYTGELFF. The CDR3 nucleotides are TGTGCCAGCAGTTCACTTTACACCGGGGAGCTGTTTTTT. The chain couples TRBV7-6 to TRBJ2-2, with D uncertain. The V end lost 6 bases, the J end lost 3 bases, and 8 bases lay between the germline ends. Germline values: CDR1 SGHVS, CDR2 FNYEAQ. The CDR3 is made up of 13 amino acids.

The chain couples TRBV5-1 to TRBJ1-2; the match to TRBD1 covers 8 bases. CDR1 is SGHRS, CDR2 YFSETQ, per germline. With V trimmed by 1 base and J by 5 bases, 16 bases remained unmatched. This CDR3 spans 18 amino acids. The CDR3 DNA reads TGCGCCAGCAGCTTGACCGGGACAGGACAAATCCAAGAGTATGGCTACACCTTC. Its translation: CASSLTGTGQIQEYGYTF.

The V gene is TRBV5-1, the J gene TRBJ1-1; no reliable D call. Per the germline V gene, CDR1 is SGHRS and CDR2 is YFSETQ. This CDR3 region has 12 residues. The V end was cut by 4 bases, the J end by 8 bases, with 12 bases between. CDR3 nucleotide sequence: TGCGCCAGCAGCCGGCACGTGGGCGAAGCTTTCTTT. Its translation is CASSRHVGEAFF. Based on the CDR3 plus reference TRBV5-1 and TRBJ1-1, the full variable domain is KAGVTQTPRYLIKTRGQQVTLSCSPISGHRSVSWYQQTPGQGLQFLFEYFSETQRNKGNFPGRFSGRQFSNSRSEMNVSTLELGDSALYLCASSRHVGEAFFGQGTRLTVV.

J is TRBJ1-3 and V is TRBV7-3, with TRBD1 matching over 9 bases. V dropped 2 bases and J dropped 1; count of bases not matched to a gene: 3. Germline loops: CDR1 SGHTA, CDR2 FQGTGA. The CDR3 totals 16 residues. In DNA form, the CDR3 reads TGTGCCAGCAGCTTAGTTGGGACAGGGTCTGGAAACACCATATATTTT. This encodes CASSLVGTGSGNTIYF.

This rearrangement joins TRBV19 to TRBJ1-1; 8 nucleotides align to TRBD1. The germline V gene has CDR1 LNHDA and CDR2 SQIVND (reference sequence). The CDR3 has 15 residues. V shed 6 bases and J 0 bases; nucleotides not matched to a gene: 6. As DNA, the CDR3 is TGTGCCAGTAGGGTGACAGGGGCCATGAACACTGAAGCTTTCTTT. This gives the protein CASRVTGAMNTEAFF.

This chain uses TRBV18 with TRBJ1-4; 11 nucleotides line up with TRBD1. This CDR3 region has 16 residues. With V trimmed by 4 bases and J by 8 bases, 9 bases remained unmatched. Germline CDR1 reads KGHSH; CDR2 reads LQKENI. CDR3 coding DNA: TGTGCCAGCTCACTTGGACAGGGGGCTACAGGAGAAAAACTGTTTTTT. It yields the protein CASSLGQGATGEKLFF.

J is TRBJ1-5 and V is TRBV19; D possibly corresponds to TRBD1 (6 bases). CDR1 is LNHDA, CDR2 SQIVND, per germline (reference sequence). This CDR3 is 15 amino acids long. The V and J ends lost 5 bases and 2 bases respectively, with 13 bases between them. The CDR3, as DNA: TGTGCCAGTAGTGTAACAGGGTTAGGCAATCAGCCCCAGCATTTT. It is translated as CASSVTGLGNQPQHF.

The gene calls are TRBV28 and TRBJ2-1, with TRBD1 matching 10 bases. The ends lost 1 base at V and 8 bases at J; junction bases unmatched: 11. Germline CDR1 reads MDHEN; CDR2 reads SYDVKM. This CDR3 has 17 residues. The CDR3 DNA follows: TGTGCCAGCAGTTTATTTAGGGGGACAGGGGCTATCGATGAGCAGTTCTTC. Amino acid sequence: CASSLFRGTGAIDEQFF.

The rearrangement joins TRBV6-6 to TRBJ1-2; D is unclear. In germline, CDR1 is MNHNY, CDR2 SVGAGI (reference sequence). The CDR3 has 12 residues. V gave up 4 bases and J gave up 4 bases, with 7 bases separating them. In DNA form, the CDR3 reads TGTGCCAGCAGTTCAGACCGCTATGGCTACACCTTC. Its translation is CASSSDRYGYTF.

V gene TRBV7-2 combines with J gene TRBJ2-5; D is perhaps TRBD1 (6 bases). The germline V and J ends were trimmed by 5 bases and 1 base, with 14 bases remaining between them. The length of the CDR3 is 15 residues. Germline V gene lookup returns CDR1 SGHTA and CDR2 FQGNSA. CDR3 nucleotides: TGTGCCAGCAGCAAAAGGGGGAGTGCCCAAGAGACCCAGTACTTC. Translated: CASSKRGSAQETQYF. Full variable domain (rest looked up from reference TRBV7-2 and TRBJ2-5): GAGVSQSPSNKVTEKGKDVELRCDPISGHTALYWYRQSLGQGLEFLIYFQGNSAPDKSGLPSDRFSAERTGGSVSTLTIQRTQQEDSAVYLCASSKRGSAQETQYFGPGTRLLVL.

The J gene is TRBJ2-3, the V gene TRBV6-6; no clear D gene. Germline loops: CDR1 MNHNY, CDR2 SVGAGI (reference sequence). The ends were cut back, 6 bases at V and 4 bases at J, with 17 bases in the middle. The CDR3 loop spans 15 amino acids. The CDR3 region is CASSMPSTWPDTQYF. The CDR3 coding sequence is TGTGCCAGCAGCATGCCCTCGACCTGGCCAGATACGCAGTATTTT.

The V call is TRBV7-9, the J call TRBJ2-5; D unresolved. The V gene lost 4 bases and the J gene lost 3 bases, with 3 bases spanning the gap. Germline CDR1 is SEHNR and CDR2 is FQNEAQ (reference sequence). The CDR3 totals 11 residues. CDR3 DNA: TGTGCCAGCAGCTCAGAAGAGACCCAGTACTTC. It codes for CASSSEETQYF. The whole variable domain, filled in from reference TRBV7-9 and TRBJ2-5, reads DTGVSQNPRHKITKRGQNVTFRCDPISEHNRLYWYRQTLGQGPEFLTYFQNEAQLEKSRLLSDRFSAERPKGSFSTLEIQRTEQGDSAMYLCASSSEETQYFGPGTRLLVL.

A note on this clone: Other nucleotide sequences in the sample specify the same CDR3. J is TRBJ2-3 and V is TRBV28; D ambiguous. Germline V gene lookup returns CDR1 MDHEN and CDR2 SYDVKM. The V end was cut by 7 bases, the J end by 1 base, with 9 bases between. The CDR3 has 13 residues. The CDR3 reads CASTGGRTDTQYF. The CDR3 nucleotides are TGTGCCAGCACCGGCGGACGCACAGATACGCAGTATTTT.

The rearrangement links TRBV11-1 to TRBJ2-1, with TRBD2 matching 14 bases. The CDR3 length is 18 residues. Germline V gene data show CDR1 as SGHAT and CDR2 as FQDESV (reference sequence). V shed 3 bases, J shed 0 bases, and the junction held 4 bases outside the gene matches. The CDR3 loop reads CASSLGLAGVTSYNEQFF. The CDR3 coding sequence is TGTGCCAGCAGCTTGGGACTAGCGGGAGTAACCTCCTACAATGAGCAGTTCTTC.

The rearrangement uses TRBV7-2 and TRBJ2-1; D is tentatively TRBD1 or TRBD2 (5 bases each). The CDR3 is 16 amino acids. V lost 0 bases and J lost 5, with 14 bases in between. From germline, CDR1 is SGHTA and CDR2 FQGNSA. The CDR3 DNA reads TGTGCCAGCAGCTTAGCTCTCCGGGACCTGAACAATGAGCAGTTCTTC. Protein product: CASSLALRDLNNEQFF.

The chain employs TRBV18 and TRBJ1-2, with D perhaps matching TRBD1 (5 bases). Germline CDR1 and CDR2: KGHSH and LQKENI. The CDR3 extends over 13 amino acids. The V end was cut by 5 bases, the J end by 4 bases, with 11 bases between. This CDR3 is CASSEDSFYGYTF. CDR3 bases: TGTGCCAGCTCAGAAGACAGCTTCTATGGCTACACCTTC.

For this clone: Other DNA sequences of this sample code for an identical CDR3. V and J are TRBV19 and TRBJ2-7; tentative D call: TRBD2 (6 bases). CDR3 length: 14 amino acids. Looked up from germline, CDR1 is LNHDA and CDR2 is SQIVND (reference sequence). The ends were cut back, 3 bases at V and 0 bases at J, with 9 bases in the middle. The CDR3 nucleotides are TGTGCCAGTAGTATCTCCGGGAGCTCCTACGAGCAGTACTTC. Translating gives CASSISGSSYEQYF.

With regard to this clone: The same CDR3 also results from other DNA sequences found in this sample. The genes are TRBV18 and TRBJ2-3; a possible D gene is TRBD2 (6 bases). Germline assignment: CDR1 KGHSH and CDR2 LQKENI. V lost 0 bases and J lost 0, with 7 bases in between. The CDR3 runs to 15 residues. In nucleotides, the CDR3 is TGTGCCAGCTCACCACCTAGCGGAAGCACAGATACGCAGTATTTT. It codes for CASSPPSGSTDTQYF.

This chain uses TRBV12-5 with TRBJ1-1; a possible D gene is TRBD1 (5 bases). Trimming took 1 base from V and 8 from J, leaving 8 bases between them. The CDR3 length is 12 residues. The V gene's germline CDR1 is LGHNT and CDR2 FRNRAP. In DNA form, the CDR3 reads TGTGCTAGTGGTTTGGCCCCAGGGGAAGCTTTCTTT. Translating it yields CASGLAPGEAFF.

The genes are TRBV5-1 and TRBJ2-1; 8 bases line up with TRBD2. This CDR3 has 16 residues. Per the germline V gene, CDR1 is SGHRS and CDR2 is YFSETQ. V lost 2 bases and J lost 8; bases outside the gene matches: 12. The CDR3 sequence: CASSFTSGATYDEQFF. The CDR3 nucleotides read TGCGCCAGCAGCTTTACTAGCGGAGCGACTTACGATGAGCAGTTCTTC.

This clone has just one count. The gene calls are TRBV7-9 and TRBJ1-4, with no clear D. V was pared by 5 bases and J by 0 bases, with 13 bases between. The CDR3 totals 16 residues. From germline, CDR1 is SEHNR and CDR2 FQNEAQ (reference sequence). This chain's CDR3 is CASSQRTDATNEKLFF. CDR3 DNA sequence: TGTGCCAGCAGCCAAAGGACCGACGCAACTAATGAAAAACTGTTTTTT.

As concerns this clone: At the DNA level, this CDR3 is encoded by other sequences in the same sample as well. The V gene is TRBV7-2, the J gene TRBJ1-2; no firm D call. Germline-derived CDR1 and CDR2 are SGHTA and FQGNSA. The CDR3 is 13 amino acids. Trimming stripped 0 bases from V and 7 bases from J, with 9 bases between. Here the CDR3 DNA reads TGTGCCAGCAGCTTAGCTCTCGGGAGTGGCTACACCTTC. Protein sequence: CASSLALGSGYTF.

This clone was counted a single time. This sequence joins TRBV18 and TRBJ2-2; 8 nucleotides line up with TRBD1. With 6 bases clipped from V and 8 bases from J, the junction kept 11 bases outside the gene matches. This CDR3 contains 15 residues. Germline V gene lookup returns CDR1 KGHSH and CDR2 LQKENI. The CDR3 sequence is CASSPGTGGLGELFF. In nucleotides, the CDR3 is TGTGCCAGCTCGCCCGGGACAGGCGGATTGGGGGAGCTGTTTTTT.

The chain employs TRBV4-1 and TRBJ1-1; D is ambiguous. Germline-derived CDR1 and CDR2 are MGHRA and YSYEKL. CDR3 length equals 14 residues. Trimming cost V 1 base and J 10 bases, with 16 bases left between them. CDR3 coding DNA: TGCGCCAGCAGCCAAGTGGGAGTTTGGTTTGGAGCTTTCTTT. Translation gives CASSQVGVWFGAFF.

The rearrangement joins TRBV5-4 to TRBJ1-6; 7 nucleotides align to TRBD1. This CDR3 has 14 residues. Germline V gives CDR1 SGHNT, CDR2 YYREEE (reference sequence). V shed 2 bases, J shed 8 bases, and the junction held 4 bases outside the gene matches. The CDR3 spells CASSLTGVDSPLHF. The CDR3 DNA sequence: TGTGCCAGCAGCTTAACAGGGGTGGATTCACCCCTCCACTTT.

The chain carries TRBV27 and TRBJ2-7; possibly TRBD1 for D (6 bases). V was shortened by 3 bases and J by 5 bases, with 14 bases between the two germline ends. Germline CDR1 and CDR2: MNHEY and SMNVEV (reference sequence). CDR3 length: 14 amino acids. The DNA of the CDR3 is TGTGCCAGCAGTTTTCGGGCAGGGGTGGACGAGCAGTACTTC. This sequence encodes CASSFRAGVDEQYF.

The chain couples TRBV28 to TRBJ2-1, with 7 bases identical to TRBD2. This CDR3 is 14 amino acids long. The germline V gene encodes CDR1 MDHEN and CDR2 SYDVKM. Germline trimming cut 4 bases from V and 8 bases from J; bases unmatched to any gene: 8. For the CDR3, the DNA is TGTGCCAGCAGTTACGCGGGAGAAGGAGATGAGCAGTTCTTC. This sequence encodes CASSYAGEGDEQFF. Full variable domain (remainder filled in from reference TRBV28 and TRBJ2-1): DVKVTQSSRYLVKRTGEKVFLECVQDMDHENMFWYRQDPGLGLRLIYFSYDVKMKEKGDIPEGYSVSREKKERFSLILESASTNQTSMYLCASSYAGEGDEQFFGPGTRLTVL.

The chain couples TRBV27 to TRBJ1-4; possible D gene TRBD1, 5 bases. The CDR3 contains 15 residues. Germline assignment: CDR1 MNHEY and CDR2 SMNVEV (reference sequence). The germline V and J ends were trimmed by 1 base and 8 bases, with 14 bases remaining between them. The CDR3 loop reads CASSLWRGIGEKLFF. The CDR3 DNA reads TGTGCCAGCAGTTTATGGAGGGGCATAGGAGAAAAACTGTTTTTT.